The clone carrying this T cell receptor beta chain occurred once. The data belong to a study of OX40 agonist ivuxolimab in advanced cancers. This table comes from immunoSEQ multiplex PCR, and its TCRdb copy is limited to in-frame clones, with some not included. The sample lists over 55,000 clones; about 89% were seen once. The CDR3 has 15 amino acids. V was shortened by 3 bases and J by 8 bases, with 18 bases between the two germline ends. CDR1 and CDR2 (germline): MNHEY, SMNVEV (reference sequence). This clonotype was sampled from an adult with an advanced solid tumor such as melanoma, head and neck, liver or kidney cancer. The rearrangement links TRBV27 to TRBJ2-3; possible D gene TRBD2, 5 bases. The sample in question was CD4+ or CD8+ T cells sorted from blood, obtained in a trial of the OX40 agonist ivuxolimab. This CDR3 is CASSFEGSRPLTQYF. CDR3 nucleotide sequence: TGTGCCAGCAGTTTTGAGGGATCTAGGCCCCTTACGCAGTATTTT.